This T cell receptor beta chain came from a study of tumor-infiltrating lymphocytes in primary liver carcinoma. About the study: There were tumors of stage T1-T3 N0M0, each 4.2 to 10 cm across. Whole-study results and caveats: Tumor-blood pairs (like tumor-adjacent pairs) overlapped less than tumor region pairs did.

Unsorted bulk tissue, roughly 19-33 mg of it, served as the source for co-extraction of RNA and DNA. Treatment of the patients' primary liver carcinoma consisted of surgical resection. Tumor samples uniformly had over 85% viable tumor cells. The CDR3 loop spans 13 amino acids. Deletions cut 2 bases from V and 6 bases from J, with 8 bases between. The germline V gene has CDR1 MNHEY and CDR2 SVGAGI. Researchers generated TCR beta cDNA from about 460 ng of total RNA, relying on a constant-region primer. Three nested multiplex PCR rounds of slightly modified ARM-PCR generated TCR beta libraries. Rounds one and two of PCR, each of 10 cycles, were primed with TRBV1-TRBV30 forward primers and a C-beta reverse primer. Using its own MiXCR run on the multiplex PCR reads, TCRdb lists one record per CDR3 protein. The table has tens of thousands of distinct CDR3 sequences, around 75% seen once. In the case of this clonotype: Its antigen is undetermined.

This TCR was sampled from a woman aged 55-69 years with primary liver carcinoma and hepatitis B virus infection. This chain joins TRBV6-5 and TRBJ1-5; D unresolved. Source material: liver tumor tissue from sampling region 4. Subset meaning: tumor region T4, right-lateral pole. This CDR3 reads CASSYVEGQPQHF. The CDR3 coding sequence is TGTGCCAGCAGTTACGTGGAGGGTCAGCCCCAGCATTTT.